This TCR beta chain was found in a study of response to subunit inactivated influenza vaccine. Turning to this clonotype: The antigen is unknown.

From the RT-PCR reads, TCRdb called clonotypes with MiXCR, one entry per CDR3 protein. Among about 800,000 distinct CDR3 sequences listed, over 20% were seen once. Points from the study as a whole: There was a suggestion from the authors that each seasonal influenza vaccination recruits few new T cells.

The source of this sequence is a man aged 45-60 years who received an inactivated influenza vaccine. The specimen comprised PBMCs from blood, sampled less than 6 days after vaccination.

The CDR3 region has the DNA TGTGCCAGCTCACCGATCACGGTTGCCTACGAGCAGTACTTC. Its protein is CASSPITVAYEQYF. The chain has TRBV18 and TRBJ2-7; no definite D call. Trimming removed 3 bases at V and 2 bases at J, with 11 bases between. CDR1 and CDR2 from the germline V gene are KGHSH and LQKENI. The CDR3 has 14 amino acids.